The 21 T cell receptor beta chains given below trace back to one sample, sequenced in a study of control samples from healthy donors and cancer patients. Method: immunoSEQ multiplex PCR; TCRdb's copy keeps in-frame clones and lacks some. The sample records about 65,000 clones, about nine tenths being singletons. Sequencing was performed on PBMCs. These receptors were taken from a woman in her forties or fifties with colorectal cancer.

V usage is TRBV2 and J usage is TRBJ2-7, with D possibly matching TRBD2 (5 bases). V shed 6 bases and J shed 6 bases, with 12 bases lying between them. Germline values: CDR1 SNHLY, CDR2 FYNNEI. The CDR3 loop spans 12 amino acids. CDR3 residues: CASRPDSAEQYF. The CDR3 DNA follows: TGTGCCAGCAGGCCGGACTCAGCCGAGCAGTACTTC.

This clone is a singleton in its sample. The gene calls are TRBV2 and TRBJ2-2; possible D gene TRBD2, 6 bases. The CDR3 is 14 amino acids. Trimming shortened V by 8 bases and J by 1 base, and 11 bases separated the two germline ends. CDR1 is SNHLY and CDR2 is FYNNEI in the germline V gene. CDR3 loop: CASRQGLNTGELFF. The CDR3 DNA follows: TGTGCCAGCCGGCAGGGACTGAACACCGGGGAGCTGTTTTTT.

The rearrangement uses TRBV5-5 and TRBJ1-2; 12 bases align to TRBD1. V lost 4 bases and J lost 7; bases outside the gene matches: 14. The CDR3 runs to 17 residues. Per germline, CDR1 SGHKS and CDR2 YYEKEE (reference sequence). The CDR3 nucleotides are TGTGCCAGCAGCCCCTCAGGTGGGGACAGGGGGCATAGTGGCTACACCTTC. Translation gives CASSPSGGDRGHSGYTF.

The rearrangement joins TRBV9 to TRBJ2-1; D gene ambiguous. In germline, CDR1 is SGDLS, CDR2 YYNGEE. V lost 1 base to trimming and J lost 5 bases, with 13 bases between them. There are 15 residues in the CDR3. The CDR3 loop is CASSVNRQSNNEQFF. CDR3 nucleotides: TGTGCCAGCAGCGTAAATAGACAATCGAACAATGAGCAGTTCTTC.

CDR3 protein: CASGSPGGGRASEQFF. DNA for the CDR3: TGTGCTAGTGGTAGCCCGGGGGGCGGGAGGGCCAGTGAGCAGTTCTTC. The chain recombines TRBV12-5 with TRBJ2-1; 9 bases are shared with TRBD2. With 5 bases clipped from V and 9 bases from J, the junction kept 14 bases outside the gene matches. This CDR3 region has 16 residues. CDR1 is LGHNT and CDR2 is FRNRAP in the germline V gene.

The genes are TRBV15 and TRBJ1-2, with TRBD1 matching over 9 bases. This CDR3 contains 17 residues. Germline V gene lookup returns CDR1 LNHNV and CDR2 YYDKDF (reference sequence). Losses at the gene ends were 0 bases for V and 7 bases for J; bases not matched to a gene: 12. The CDR3 spells CATSRDIGTGGVSGYTF. The CDR3 region has the DNA TGTGCCACCAGCAGAGATATTGGTACAGGGGGCGTTAGTGGCTACACCTTC.

V is TRBV5-4 and J is TRBJ2-7, with 9 bases aligning to TRBD1. The CDR3 is 14 residues long. The ends lost 3 bases at V and 4 bases at J; junction bases unmatched: 5. Germline CDR1 is SGHNT and CDR2 is YYREEE (reference sequence). CDR3 sequence: CASSSGTGLYEQYF. CDR3 DNA sequence: TGTGCCAGCAGCTCCGGGACAGGGCTGTACGAGCAGTACTTC.

The table lists this clone with a count of one. V gene TRBV7-8 combines with J gene TRBJ2-7; possibly TRBD2 for D (6 bases). Trimming shortened V by 6 bases and J by 0 bases, and 15 bases separated the two germline ends. The CDR3 has 15 residues. Looked up from germline, CDR1 is SGHVS and CDR2 is FQNEAQ. CDR3 sequence (DNA): TGTGCCAGCAGTACTTTAGCGGCCTCCTCCTACGAGCAGTACTTC. It yields the protein CASSTLAASSYEQYF.

The genes are TRBV29-1 and TRBJ1-5, with TRBD1 matching 8 bases. Germline CDR1 and CDR2: SQVTM and ANQGSEA. This CDR3 region has 14 residues. Trimming at V came to 5 bases and at J to 3 bases, leaving 6 bases not matched to a gene. The CDR3 spells CSVRGQGNNQPQHF. The CDR3 region has the DNA TGCAGCGTTCGAGGACAGGGAAACAATCAGCCCCAGCATTTT.

The chain links TRBV5-1 to TRBJ1-1; TRBD1 agrees at 8 bases. The CDR3 runs to 15 residues. The junction had 6 bases not matched to a gene; V was cut back by 4 bases and J by 1 base. Germline V gene lookup returns CDR1 SGHRS and CDR2 YFSETQ. In DNA form, the CDR3 reads TGCGCCAGCAGCGCCTTGACAGGGGAGAACACTGAAGCTTTCTTT. It yields the protein CASSALTGENTEAFF.

The chain has TRBV11-2 and TRBJ1-2; D perhaps matches TRBD1 (6 bases). This CDR3 has 17 residues. Germline V gene data show CDR1 as SGHAT and CDR2 as FQNNGV. The V end lost 1 base, the J end lost 1 base, and 16 bases lay between the germline ends. In nucleotides, the CDR3 is TGTGCCAGCAGCTTAGTAGGGGGGGGCATTCGTAACTATGGCTACACCTTC. Protein product: CASSLVGGGIRNYGYTF. Based on the CDR3 plus reference TRBV11-2 and TRBJ1-2, the full variable domain is EAGVAQSPRYKIIEKRQSVAFWCNPISGHATLYWYQQILGQGPKLLIQFQNNGVVDDSQLPKDRFSAERLKGVDSTLKIQPAKLEDSAVYLCASSLVGGGIRNYGYTFGSGTRLTVV.

V usage is TRBV5-6 and J usage is TRBJ2-2; a possible D gene is TRBD1 (6 bases). Germline V gives CDR1 SGHDT, CDR2 YYEEEE. The germline V and J ends were trimmed by 1 base and 0 bases, with 10 bases remaining between them. This CDR3 has 16 amino acids. This chain's CDR3 is CASSLFGTSNTGELFF. In DNA form, the CDR3 reads TGTGCCAGCAGCTTGTTTGGGACATCGAACACCGGGGAGCTGTTTTTT.

The CDR3 DNA follows: TGCGCCAGCAGTGGGGGACAGGGCGACACTGAAGCTTTCTTT. This codes for CASSGGQGDTEAFF. The chain has TRBV10-1 and TRBJ1-1; 9 bases are shared with TRBD1. The CDR3 has 14 amino acids. The trim removed 4 bases at V and 3 bases at J, leaving 3 bases unmatched. CDR1 is WNHNN, CDR2 SYGVQD, per germline (reference sequence).

This chain joins TRBV5-1 and TRBJ2-3; D is unresolved. Germline CDR1 SGHRS, CDR2 YFSETQ. Trimming removed 7 bases from V and 1 base from J, with 7 bases in between. The CDR3 runs 12 residues. CDR3 DNA: TGCGCCAGCGCGGCTGGCACAGATACGCAGTATTTT. This gives the protein CASAAGTDTQYF. The full variable domain, its missing parts supplied by reference TRBV5-1 and TRBJ2-3, is KAGVTQTPRYLIKTRGQQVTLSCSPISGHRSVSWYQQTPGQGLQFLFEYFSETQRNKGNFPGRFSGRQFSNSRSEMNVSTLELGDSALYLCASAAGTDTQYFGPGTRLTVL.

The V gene is TRBV29-1, the J gene TRBJ1-2, with D hard to call. V lost 4 bases and J lost 7, with 7 bases in between. The CDR3 covers 10 residues. In germline, CDR1 is SQVTM, CDR2 ANQGSEA. The CDR3 coding sequence is TGCAGCGTTGGATCCGGTGGCTACACCTTC. It is translated as CSVGSGGYTF.

The chain is built from TRBV28 and TRBJ2-3; no clear D. Trimming took off 6 bases at V and 0 bases at J, with 13 bases between the two ends. The CDR3 extends over 15 amino acids. The germline V gene encodes CDR1 MDHEN and CDR2 SYDVKM. The CDR3 DNA follows: TGTGCCAGCAGGCCACAGATCTCTAGCACAGATACGCAGTATTTT. Translation: CASRPQISSTDTQYF. Combining the CDR3 with reference TRBV28 and TRBJ2-3 gives the whole variable domain DVKVTQSSRYLVKRTGEKVFLECVQDMDHENMFWYRQDPGLGLRLIYFSYDVKMKEKGDIPEGYSVSREKKERFSLILESASTNQTSMYLCASRPQISSTDTQYFGPGTRLTVL.

The sample holds a few counts of this clone. The chain has TRBV30 and TRBJ1-4; weak D call: TRBD1 (6 bases). Germline V gives CDR1 GTSNPN, CDR2 SVGIG (reference sequence). The length of the CDR3 is 14 residues. V lost 4 bases, J lost 5 bases, and 14 bases lay in between. The DNA for the CDR3 is TGTGCCTGGAATCGGGGGCCGCGAAATGAAAAACTGTTTTTT. The encoded protein is CAWNRGPRNEKLFF.

V usage is TRBV6-1 and J usage is TRBJ1-4; TRBD1 matches 9 bases. V shed 0 bases and J 4 bases; nucleotides not matched to a gene: 3. The V gene's germline CDR1 is MNHNS and CDR2 SASEGT. The CDR3 is 16 amino acids. The CDR3 is CASSEAVGQGNEKLFF. CDR3 coding DNA: TGTGCCAGCAGTGAAGCTGTGGGACAGGGTAATGAAAAACTGTTTTTT.

The chain carries TRBV5-4 and TRBJ1-2; D remains ambiguous. V was clipped by 1 base and J by 4 bases, with 8 bases between them. CDR3 length equals 13 residues. Germline V gene sequence: CDR1 SGHNT, CDR2 YYREEE (reference sequence). The CDR3 DNA sequence: TGTGCCAGCAGCTTGACGGGCAGCTATGGCTACACCTTC. It yields the protein CASSLTGSYGYTF. The full variable domain, with the rest looked up from reference TRBV5-4 and TRBJ1-2, is ETGVTQSPTHLIKTRGQQVTLRCSSQSGHNTVSWYQQALGQGPQFIFQYYREEENGRGNFPPRFSGLQFPNYSSELNVNALELDDSALYLCASSLTGSYGYTFGSGTRLTVV.

The chain has TRBV7-8 and TRBJ2-7; maybe TRBD1 (5 bases). Trimming removed 5 bases from V and 0 bases from J, with 14 bases in between. CDR3 size: 15 residues. The germline V gene encodes CDR1 SGHVS and CDR2 FQNEAQ. The DNA for the CDR3 is TGTGCCAGCAGCCGTCTCGCACAGGCCTCCTACGAGCAGTACTTC. This codes for CASSRLAQASYEQYF.

A single count supports this clone. The chain employs TRBV13 and TRBJ2-2; 8 nucleotides agree with TRBD2. The CDR3 has 16 residues. The germline V gene has CDR1 PRHDT and CDR2 FYEKMQ (reference sequence). J gave up 3 bases and V 2 bases, and 5 bases lay outside the gene matches. CDR3 in DNA: TGTGCCAGCAGCTTACGCCGCGGGGGGTACACCGGGGAGCTGTTTTTT. Protein product: CASSLRRGGYTGELFF.